Following are 9 T cell receptor beta chains from one sample sequenced in a study of T-cell memory formation after mild COVID-19. Using its own MiXCR run on the 5' RACE reads, TCRdb lists one record per CDR3 protein. The sample includes under 450,000 distinct CDR3 sequences, around a fifth of them seen just once. The sample taken for sequencing was PBMCs or a T cell subset sorted from them (not recorded which). These receptors originate from a man between 18 and 35 years old who had mild COVID-19 (a few samples of this study predate the infection). Cell type and time point are not known.

Written as DNA, the CDR3 is TGTGCCATCAGTCCGGGCGGGACCACAGATACGCAGTATTTT. Translation: CAISPGGTTDTQYF. V is TRBV10-3 and J is TRBJ2-3; tentative D call: TRBD2 (6 bases). Germline assignment: CDR1 ENHRY and CDR2 SYGVKD. This CDR3 is built from 14 residues. V dropped 5 bases and J dropped 2 bases, with 11 bases sitting between them.

This clonotype has a count of ten or more. This chain connects TRBV12-3 or TRBV12-4 to TRBJ2-5, with TRBD2 as a possible D gene (6 bases). The CDR3 runs 16 residues. V lost 3 bases to trimming and J lost 4 bases, with 18 bases between them. The CDR3 loop is CASSFGLGGVGETQYF. The DNA for the CDR3 is TGTGCCAGCAGTTTCGGACTTGGAGGGGTGGGAGAGACCCAGTACTTC.

In its sample, this clonotype was seen a few times. The chain recombines TRBV9 with TRBJ2-7; 10 bases match TRBD2. The CDR3 runs 13 residues. Trimming removed 1 base from V and 6 bases from J; junction bases left unmatched: 1. In germline, CDR1 is SGDLS, CDR2 YYNGEE. The chain's CDR3 is CASSVTSGTEQYF. Here the CDR3 DNA reads TGTGCCAGCAGCGTAACTAGCGGGACCGAGCAGTACTTC.

This clonotype was observed many times. The chain recombines TRBV7-2 with TRBJ2-1; D is undetermined. This CDR3 spans 14 amino acids. V lost 6 bases and J 5 bases, leaving 14 bases between the germline ends. In germline, CDR1 is SGHTA, CDR2 FQGNSA. The CDR3 protein is CASRRNLIDNEQFF. As DNA, the CDR3 is TGTGCCAGCAGGAGGAACCTAATCGACAATGAGCAGTTCTTC.

As to this clonotype: Relative to the germline gene, one junction end is altered; a read error may explain this. This sequence joins TRBV2 and TRBJ1-5; D might be TRBD1 (6 bases). The germline V gene has CDR1 SNHLY and CDR2 FYNNEI. The CDR3 has 16 amino acids. CDR3 in DNA: TGTGCCAGCAGCGCCGGGACACCGCTGAGCAATCAGCCCAAGCATTTT. The encoded protein is CASSAGTPLSNQPKHF.

The chain joins TRBV6-5 to TRBJ1-1, with D maybe TRBD1 (6 bases). The CDR3 has 15 residues. Germline assignment: CDR1 MNHEY and CDR2 SVGAGI. V lost 6 bases and J lost 1, with 15 bases in between. The CDR3 bases are TGTGCCAGCAGCCGCTCCTGGACAGCGAACACTGAAGCTTTCTTT. This sequence encodes CASSRSWTANTEAFF.

This chain connects TRBV7-9 to TRBJ1-6, with D uncertain. Trimming removed 1 base from V and 14 bases from J, with 15 bases in between. The V gene's germline CDR1 is SEHNR and CDR2 FQNEAQ (reference sequence). The CDR3 has 14 residues. DNA for the CDR3: TGTGCCAGCAGCTTAGGCCCCCGAAGGGAAACCCTCCACTTT. This encodes CASSLGPRRETLHF.

The chain is built from TRBV7-3 and TRBJ2-3; D is unresolved. Trimming pared 4 bases from V and 2 bases from J, leaving 7 bases between. From germline, CDR1 is SGHTA and CDR2 FQGTGA. The CDR3 has 13 residues. The CDR3 DNA reads TGTGCCAGCAGCTCGCAGTCCACAGATACGCAGTATTTT. Translating it yields CASSSQSTDTQYF. Full variable domain (remainder filled in from reference TRBV7-3 and TRBJ2-3): GAGVSQTPSNKVTEKGKYVELRCDPISGHTALYWYRQSLGQGPEFLIYFQGTGAADDSGLPNDRFFAVRPEGSVSTLKIQRTERGDSAVYLCASSSQSTDTQYFGPGTRLTVL.

This clonotype was picked up a small number of times. The chain joins TRBV15 to TRBJ2-7, with 9 positions matching TRBD1. CDR3 length equals 14 residues. The V gene end was trimmed by 4 bases and the J gene end by 9 bases; junction bases not matched to a gene: 10. Germline CDR1 and CDR2: LNHNV and YYDKDF (reference sequence). The CDR3 DNA sequence: TGTGCCACCAGCATCAAACAGGGGGCGTCGGGGCAGTACGTC. Translating it yields CATSIKQGASGQYV.